A selection of T cell receptor beta chains follows, all from one sample in a study of T cell responses to AZD1222 COVID-19 vaccine. Measured with immunoSEQ multiplex PCR; TCRdb has only the in-frame clones, and not every one. The table shows over 120,000 clones, with roughly 92% occurring only once. The sample here was peripheral blood, taken on day 0 of AZD1222 vaccination. The receptors were gathered from an adult in good health. Each CDR3 is given with its conserved first and last residue. A D gene is named only where the DNA matches it firmly. The listing skips clone size in some rows; elsewhere it reads once, few, many or a size class.

V	size	J	D	CDR3	DNA
TRBV28	few	TRBJ1-3	NA	CASSPHADTIYF	TGTGCCAGCAGTCCCCATGCGGACACCATATATTTT
TRBV7-9	NA	TRBJ2-1	NA	CASSLKGPTSHKQFF	TGTGCCAGCAGCTTAAAGGGACCGACGAGCCATAAGCAGTTCTTC
TRBV9	NA	TRBJ1-3	NA	CASSVVGGWGSTIYF	TGTGCCAGCAGCGTAGTTGGAGGTTGGGGGAGCACCATATATTTT
TRBV4-1	once	TRBJ2-1	NA	CASSSIGRLHNEQFF	TGCGCCAGCAGCTCCATAGGTCGCTTACACAATGAGCAGTTCTTC
TRBV9	NA	TRBJ2-1	NA	CASSVVGSSPGEQFF	TGTGCCAGCAGCGTAGTAGGTAGCTCCCCGGGTGAGCAGTTCTTC
TRBV27	NA	TRBJ2-6	NA	CASSLNRHNLWYKSVLTF	TGTGCCAGCAGTTTGAACAGGCACAATCTCTGGTATAAAAGCGTCCTGACTTTC
TRBV2	NA	TRBJ2-1	TRBD2	CASTRTSGSNYNEQFF	TGTGCCAGCACCCGGACTAGCGGGAGTAACTACAATGAGCAGTTCTTC
TRBV7-3	NA	TRBJ1-6	NA	CASSLLPAGRGYNSPLHF	TGTGCCAGCAGCTTACTCCCCGCAGGAAGGGGCTATAATTCACCCCTCCACTTT
TRBV6-5	NA	TRBJ1-3	NA	CASRDFGQLRNTIYF	TGTGCCAGCAGAGATTTCGGGCAGCTCAGAAACACCATATATTTT
TRBV5-1	NA	TRBJ1-1	NA	CASSWFTQPNTEAFF	TGCGCCAGCAGCTGGTTTACGCAGCCGAACACTGAAGCTTTCTTT
TRBV15	NA	TRBJ1-2	TRBD1	CATSRDLNPGGGYTF	TGTGCCACCAGCAGAGATCTCAACCCAGGGGGTGGCTACACCTTC
TRBV19	NA	TRBJ2-2	NA	CASSRTDSPRANTGELFF	TGTGCCAGTAGTCGGACGGACAGCCCCCGCGCGAACACCGGGGAGCTGTTTTTT
TRBV28	NA	TRBJ2-6	NA	CASSFVSPRTNVLTF	TGTGCCAGCAGTTTTGTCTCGCCTCGGACCAACGTCCTGACTTTC
TRBV11-2	NA	TRBJ2-1	NA	CASSQWDEGFF	TGTGCCAGCAGCCAGTGGGACGAGGGGTTCTTC
TRBV10-1	NA	TRBJ2-5	NA	CASSEGLQETQYF	TGCGCCAGCAGTGAGGGACTACAAGAGACCCAGTACTTC
TRBV27	NA	TRBJ2-7	TRBD1	CASSPDRVPYEQYF	TGTGCCAGCAGTCCCGACAGGGTCCCCTACGAGCAGTACTTC
TRBV7-9	NA	TRBJ1-2	NA	CASSPRHNYGYTF	TGTGCCAGCAGCCCTCGGCATAACTATGGCTACACCTTC
TRBV9	NA	TRBJ2-6	TRBD1	CASSANPTGGAGANVLTF	TGTGCCAGCAGCGCTAATCCCACAGGGGGCGCTGGGGCCAACGTCCTGACTTTC
TRBV6-1	once	TRBJ1-5	NA	CASSEDTYNQPQHF	TGTGCCAGCAGTGAAGATACATACAATCAGCCCCAGCATTTT
TRBV9	once	TRBJ2-1	TRBD2	CASSFSSGRPTNEQFF	TGTGCCAGCAGCTTCTCTAGCGGGAGACCAACAAATGAGCAGTTCTTC
TRBV7-9	NA	TRBJ2-3	NA	CASHLPGRHTPRTQYF	TGTGCCAGTCATTTACCGGGACGCCATACCCCCAGGACGCAGTATTTT
TRBV9	once	TRBJ1-5	TRBD1	CASSVGQGSNQPQHF	TGTGCCAGCAGCGTTGGACAGGGAAGCAATCAGCCCCAGCATTTT
TRBV5-1	NA	TRBJ2-7	NA	CASSRQSRGSYEQYF	TGCGCCAGCAGCCGCCAGTCCCGGGGCTCTTACGAGCAGTACTTC
TRBV7-3	once	TRBJ1-1	NA	CASSPTQYTEAFF	TGTGCCAGCAGCCCGACACAGTACACTGAAGCTTTCTTT
TRBV29-1	NA	TRBJ1-1	NA	CSASPGKRAEAFF	TGCAGCGCCTCGCCGGGGAAGAGGGCTGAAGCTTTCTTT
TRBV12-3/TRBV12-4	NA	TRBJ1-5	NA	CASSLVGGQPQHF	TGTGCCAGCAGCTTAGTAGGGGGGCAGCCCCAGCATTTT
TRBV28	once	TRBJ2-5	NA	CASSLAGIVRETQYF	TGTGCCAGCAGTTTGGCGGGAATAGTGCGGGAGACCCAGTACTTC
TRBV7-2	NA	TRBJ2-1	TRBD2	CASSLTSGRLDSYNEQFF	TGTGCCAGCAGCTTAACTAGCGGGAGATTGGACTCCTACAATGAGCAGTTCTTC
TRBV2	NA	TRBJ1-1	NA	CASSDVGGWGTEAFF	TGTGCCAGCAGTGATGTTGGGGGGTGGGGAACTGAAGCTTTCTTT
TRBV24-1	NA	TRBJ2-1	TRBD2	CATSESTPPWGGSSYNEQFF	TGTGCCACCAGTGAATCGACCCCTCCTTGGGGCGGGAGCTCCTACAATGAGCAGTTCTTC
TRBV5-1	NA	TRBJ2-1	NA	CASSFGNEQFF	TGCGCCAGCAGCTTTGGTAATGAGCAGTTCTTC
TRBV5-1	NA	TRBJ2-5	NA	CASIGPGTQYF	TGCGCCTCCATTGGTCCGGGGACCCAGTACTTC